This entry lists 19 T cell receptor beta chains sequenced from one sample in a study of immune evolution from preneoplasia to lung adenocarcinoma (dated by TCRdb to the early 2020s). To prepare the library, the immunoSEQ multiplex PCR assay was applied. TCRdb mirrors the immuneACCESS table, restricted to in-frame sequences. Some clones are absent from its copies; in checked studies, under half trace to an unresolved V gene, and the reason for the others is unknown. The sample table shows over 6,000 clones, and about 85% are seen once. 2% to 2.5% of the sample is in the top ten clones. Sequences were obtained from FFPE minimally invasive lung adenocarcinoma tissue. The cell subset or site tag for this specimen amounts to: micro-invasive lung adenocarcinoma (MIA). The receptors were gathered from an older person with lung adenocarcinoma.

The chain couples TRBV10-3 to TRBJ2-2; D unclear. The CDR3 sequence is 12 residues long. Trimming took 2 bases from V and 6 from J, leaving 4 bases between them. Looked up from germline, CDR1 is ENHRY and CDR2 is SYGVKD. The CDR3 sequence is CAISETAGELFF. CDR3 bases: TGTGCCATCAGTGAGACCGCCGGGGAGCTGTTTTTT.

The V and J genes are TRBV2 and TRBJ2-1, with TRBD2 matching over 10 bases. With 5 bases clipped from V and 2 bases from J, the junction kept 3 bases outside the gene matches. The germline V gene has CDR1 SNHLY and CDR2 FYNNEI. The CDR3 runs 15 residues. DNA of the CDR3: TGTGCCAGCAGTAATAGCGGGGGGCCCTACAATGAGCAGTTCTTC. It encodes CASSNSGGPYNEQFF.

The sample holds a few counts of this clone. This sequence joins TRBV5-1 and TRBJ2-3; TRBD1 matches at 8 bases. Trimming took 4 bases from V and 2 from J; bases not matched to a gene: 6. Per germline, CDR1 SGHRS and CDR2 YFSETQ. The CDR3 is 15 amino acids. In nucleotides, the CDR3 is TGCGCCAGCAGCCCGGGGACAGGAAACACAGATACGCAGTATTTT. It codes for CASSPGTGNTDTQYF.

The chain links TRBV6-1 to TRBJ2-7; no clear D. There are 13 residues in the CDR3. Germline values: CDR1 MNHNS, CDR2 SASEGT. V lost 4 bases to trimming and J lost 3 bases, with 10 bases between them. The CDR3 DNA sequence: TGTGCCAGCAGTGTGAACAGCCACTACGAGCAGTACTTC. This codes for CASSVNSHYEQYF.

The table lists this clone with a few counts. The V gene is TRBV19, the J gene TRBJ2-1; possibly TRBD1 or TRBD2 for D (5 bases each). Per the germline V gene, CDR1 is LNHDA and CDR2 is SQIVND (reference sequence). V gave up 3 bases and J gave up 13 bases, with 16 bases separating them. The CDR3 has 13 residues. In DNA, the CDR3 is TGTGCCAGTAGTATGGAGGTAGGGGCTAGTCAGTTCTTC. Its translation: CASSMEVGASQFF.

This chain links TRBV7-2 with TRBJ1-2; the D is unclear. The germline V gene encodes CDR1 SGHTA and CDR2 FQGNSA. V shed 5 bases and J shed 0 bases, with 4 bases lying between them. This CDR3 contains 12 residues. The CDR3 spells CASSGSNYGYTF. For the CDR3, the DNA is TGTGCCAGCAGCGGATCTAACTATGGCTACACCTTC.

This chain joins TRBV7-2 and TRBJ1-2; D remains unclear. Germline V gene lookup returns CDR1 SGHTA and CDR2 FQGNSA. CDR3 length equals 12 residues. The V end was cut by 2 bases, the J end by 4 bases, with 5 bases between. CDR3 DNA: TGTGCCAGCAGCTTAAACAGCTATGGCTACACCTTC. As protein: CASSLNSYGYTF.

The table lists this clone with a few counts. V gene TRBV29-1 combines with J gene TRBJ1-1; D possibly corresponds to TRBD1 (6 bases). V gave up 7 bases and J gave up 5 bases, with 14 bases separating them. The V gene's germline CDR1 is SQVTM and CDR2 ANQGSEA. The CDR3 consists of 12 residues. The CDR3 DNA follows: TGCAGCGCCCACCAGGGGTATACTGAAGCTTTCTTT. This codes for CSAHQGYTEAFF.

The V call is TRBV2, the J call TRBJ2-7, with 9 bases fitting TRBD2. V trimming: 5 bases; J trimming: 1 base; junction bases outside the gene matches: 3. The CDR3 covers 14 residues. CDR1 and CDR2 (germline): SNHLY, FYNNEI. CDR3 sequence: CASSRTSESYEQYF. In nucleotides, the CDR3 is TGTGCCAGCAGTCGGACTAGCGAGTCCTACGAGCAGTACTTC. The variable domain in full, with the rest retrieved from reference TRBV2 and TRBJ2-7, is EPEVTQTPSHQVTQMGQEVILRCVPISNHLYFYWYRQILGQKVEFLVSFYNNEISEKSEIFDDQFSVERPDGSNFTLKIRSTKLEDSAMYFCASSRTSESYEQYFGPGTRLTVT.

The V gene is TRBV19, the J gene TRBJ2-7, with TRBD1 matching 7 bases. The CDR3 is 14 residues long. CDR1 and CDR2 from the germline V gene are LNHDA and SQIVND (reference sequence). The V segment lost 7 bases and the J segment 3 bases; nucleotides outside the gene matches: 9. CDR3 region: CASNRAGGYYEQYF. The CDR3, as DNA: TGTGCCAGTAATAGGGCAGGGGGATACTACGAGCAGTACTTC.

The chain couples TRBV4-2 to TRBJ2-2; 8 nucleotides match TRBD2. This CDR3 region has 13 residues. Germline V gene data show CDR1 as LGHNA and CDR2 as YNFKEQ. J lost 6 bases, V lost 4 bases, and 1 base had no gene match. The CDR3 is CASSPGGAGELFF. The CDR3 DNA reads TGTGCCAGCAGCCCCGGGGGGGCCGGGGAGCTGTTTTTT.

Written as DNA, the CDR3 is TGTGCCAGCAGCTTTTATCGAATAGGGCCGGGCAATGAGCAGTTCTTC. This sequence encodes CASSFYRIGPGNEQFF. This chain connects TRBV7-9 to TRBJ2-1; D unclear. With 3 bases removed from V and 6 bases from J, the gap between germline ends came to 18 bases. CDR3 size: 16 residues. Germline V lookup: CDR1 SEHNR, CDR2 FQNEAQ (reference sequence).

This chain connects TRBV18 to TRBJ2-5; possibly TRBD2 for D (5 bases). Germline V gene sequence: CDR1 KGHSH, CDR2 LQKENI. V was pared by 4 bases and J by 5 bases, with 14 bases between. The CDR3 totals 14 residues. CDR3: CASSLYEGVETQYF. The CDR3 DNA reads TGTGCCAGCTCACTATACGAGGGAGTGGAGACCCAGTACTTC.

The chain employs TRBV28 and TRBJ1-2; D uncertain. From germline, CDR1 is MDHEN and CDR2 SYDVKM. V lost 4 bases, J lost 7 bases, and 19 bases lay in between. The CDR3 totals 15 residues. CDR3 nucleotides: TGTGCCAGCAGTTGGGCCGGACTCCCGACCGGTGGCTACACCTTC. This codes for CASSWAGLPTGGYTF.

The V gene is TRBV2, the J gene TRBJ2-7; 8 nucleotides match TRBD2. This CDR3 region has 11 residues. Germline loops: CDR1 SNHLY, CDR2 FYNNEI. V was pared by 8 bases and J by 5 bases, with 2 bases of the junction left unmatched. CDR3 in DNA: TGTGCCAGCCGGGGGGGGGACGAGCAGTACTTC. This sequence encodes CASRGGDEQYF.

The chain is built from TRBV25-1 and TRBJ2-7; 8 nucleotides match TRBD2. V trimming: 8 bases; J trimming: 3 bases; junction bases outside the gene matches: 6. CDR3 length: 13 amino acids. CDR1 is MGHDK and CDR2 is SYGVNS in the germline V gene. The CDR3 loop reads CASGKAGVYEQYF. The CDR3 coding sequence is TGTGCCAGCGGGAAAGCGGGAGTCTACGAGCAGTACTTC.

The chain carries TRBV10-3 and TRBJ1-5; D remains ambiguous. The CDR3 is 13 residues long. V was cut by 0 bases and J by 5 bases, with 5 bases left in between. Germline lookup yields CDR1 ENHRY and CDR2 SYGVKD. CDR3 region: CAISESMDQPQHF. Here the CDR3 DNA reads TGTGCCATCAGTGAGTCTATGGATCAGCCCCAGCATTTT.

This clone came up once. V is TRBV9 and J is TRBJ2-1; possibly TRBD2 for D (5 bases). V shed 2 bases and J shed 9 bases, with 12 bases lying between them. The CDR3 extends over 13 amino acids. CDR1 is SGDLS and CDR2 is YYNGEE in the germline V gene. The CDR3 reads CASSVRVWGEQFF. CDR3 nucleotide sequence: TGTGCCAGCAGCGTGAGGGTTTGGGGTGAGCAGTTCTTC. Together with reference TRBV9 and TRBJ2-1, the CDR3 gives the full variable domain: DSGVTQTPKHLITATGQRVTLRCSPRSGDLSVYWYQQSLDQGLQFLIQYYNGEERAKGNILERFSAQQFPDLHSELNLSSLELGDSALYFCASSVRVWGEQFFGPGTRLTVL.

This chain uses TRBV6-1 with TRBJ2-5; D gene ambiguous. Germline lookup yields CDR1 MNHNS and CDR2 SASEGT. This CDR3 has 14 residues. The germline V and J ends were trimmed by 8 bases and 1 base, with 14 bases remaining between them. As DNA, the CDR3 is TGTGCCAGCCGTAGTACGTGGTCCCAAGAGACCCAGTACTTC. Its translation: CASRSTWSQETQYF.